This paragraph reports one T cell receptor (beta chain). The antigen is unknown. CDR1 is WNHNN, CDR2 SYGVQD, per germline (reference sequence). V was clipped by 0 bases and J by 7 bases, with 11 bases between them. This CDR3 is built from 14 residues. The sample originates from a study of CD8 T cells in ankylosing spondylitis. General study results and limits: Disease-linked clones bore a CD8+ phenotype, appearing relatively rarely in peripheral blood. Typical of ankylosing spondylitis blood, it appeared, was a TCR beta motif of about eight highly homologous variants. According to the report, clones linked to the disease were significantly enriched in matched synovial fluid samples taken from ankylosing spondylitis patients. In reactive arthritis synovial fluid and blood, some motif variants had been reported before.

Each TCR beta library was made by quantitative 5'-RACE that incorporated molecular barcodes. MiXCR, run by TCRdb on the 5' RACE reads, gives a single entry per CDR3 protein. Found here are 400,000 to 450,000 distinct CDR3 sequences, 15% to 20% of them singletons; the top ten hold 1%. The TCR sequence derives from a male donor with ankylosing spondylitis. The chain employs TRBV10-1 and TRBJ2-3, with D uncertain. The sample taken for sequencing was blood, either unsorted or a sorted T cell fraction (not recorded which). CDR3 sequence reads: CASSESVADYTQYF. The CDR3, as DNA: TGCGCCAGCAGTGAGTCGGTTGCAGACTATACGCAGTATTTT.